One sample yielded the 23 T cell receptor beta chains listed below, sequenced in a study of identical twins. A single record per CDR3 protein comes from TCRdb applying MiXCR to the 5' RACE reads. The table includes approximately 470,000 distinct CDR3 sequences, 14% detected once. The same data also went into a second study, on yellow fever vaccine responses in identical twins.

What was sequenced was CD4+ T cells sorted from blood. These receptors were taken from a woman aged 18-29 years in good health.

The chain couples TRBV5-4 to TRBJ2-4; D gene unclear. V was shortened by 3 bases and J by 9 bases, with 19 bases between the two germline ends. Germline CDR1 reads SGHNT; CDR2 reads YYREEE (reference sequence). This CDR3 is built from 15 residues. For the CDR3, the DNA is TGTGCCAGCAGCTACTTCTCGACAAAAGAGGCCATTCAGTACTTC. This encodes CASSYFSTKEAIQYF.

The V call is TRBV5-1, the J call TRBJ2-2; TRBD2 matches 8 bases. Trimming took 4 bases from V and 0 from J; bases not matched to a gene: 2. Germline V gene data show CDR1 as SGHRS and CDR2 as YFSETQ. CDR3 size: 15 residues. The CDR3 spells CASSPGGANTGELFF. The CDR3 region has the DNA TGCGCCAGCAGCCCGGGAGGGGCGAACACCGGGGAGCTGTTTTTT. Filled out from reference TRBV5-1 and TRBJ2-2, the complete variable domain reads KAGVTQTPRYLIKTRGQQVTLSCSPISGHRSVSWYQQTPGQGLQFLFEYFSETQRNKGNFPGRFSGRQFSNSRSEMNVSTLELGDSALYLCASSPGGANTGELFFGEGSRLTVL.

A few counts support this clonotype. The rearrangement links TRBV4-3 to TRBJ2-7; 10 positions match TRBD2. The CDR3 length is 16 residues. From germline, CDR1 is LGHNA and CDR2 YSLEER. V gave up 0 bases and J gave up 0 bases; unmatched junction bases: 2. The CDR3 is CASSQDASGSSYEQYF. In DNA, the CDR3 is TGCGCCAGCAGCCAAGACGCTAGCGGGAGCTCCTACGAGCAGTACTTC.

This clonotype turned up a few times. The J gene is TRBJ1-2, the V gene TRBV3-1; D is unresolved. The CDR3 runs 14 residues. The germline CDR1 and CDR2 sequences are LGHDT and YNNKEL (reference sequence). V was trimmed by 7 bases and J by 2 bases, leaving 14 bases between them. CDR3 bases: TGTGCCAGCAACTCAGAGACGGGGAACTATGGCTACACCTTC. It is translated as CASNSETGNYGYTF.

The table lists this clonotype with a few counts. The V and J genes are TRBV20-1 and TRBJ2-2, with 9 bases that match TRBD1. The CDR3 is 15 amino acids. Unmatched junction bases numbered 9, after V lost 3 bases and J lost 7 bases. In germline, CDR1 is DFQATT, CDR2 SNEGSKA (reference sequence). The CDR3 nucleotides read TGCAGTGCTAGTGTTTTGACAGGGGGTGGCGGGGAGCTGTTTTTT. It encodes CSASVLTGGGGELFF.

This clonotype showed up just a few times. The chain carries TRBV15 and TRBJ1-2; a possible D gene is TRBD1 (5 bases). V was trimmed by 1 base and J by 4 bases, leaving 13 bases between them. The CDR3 contains 15 residues. Looked up from germline, CDR1 is LNHNV and CDR2 is YYDKDF (reference sequence). In DNA, the CDR3 is TGTGCCACCAGCAGAGGTGTAGGGGAAACCTATGGCTACACCTTC. Translated, it gives CATSRGVGETYGYTF.

This clonotype was seen a few times. One end of the junction does not line up with germline, which may come from a read error. The genes are TRBV7-7 and TRBJ2-1, with 7 bases fitting TRBD1. The CDR3 spans 16 residues. CDR1 is SSHAT and CDR2 is FNYEAQ in the germline V gene (reference sequence). CDR3 protein: CASSLVPGQLYNEQFF. CDR3 in DNA: TGTGCTAGCAGCTTAGTCCCGGGACAGCTCTACAATGAGCAGTTCTTC.

The chain is built from TRBV9 and TRBJ2-5; TRBD2 agrees at 8 bases. Per germline, CDR1 SGDLS and CDR2 YYNGEE. CDR3 length equals 16 residues. Germline trimming cut 0 bases from V and 1 base from J; bases unmatched to any gene: 5. CDR3 sequence: CASSVADAGGQETQYF. The CDR3 region has the DNA TGTGCCAGCAGCGTAGCGGACGCGGGGGGCCAAGAGACCCAGTACTTC.

The V gene is TRBV4-1, the J gene TRBJ2-7, with 8 bases aligning to TRBD1. Germline CDR1 and CDR2: MGHRA and YSYEKL. The length of the CDR3 is 15 residues. V lost 1 base to trimming and J lost 3 bases; unmatched junction nucleotides: 5. The CDR3 DNA is TGCGCCAGCAGCCAAGGTCCAGGGGGCGTCTACGAGCAGTACTTC. Translation: CASSQGPGGVYEQYF.

V gene TRBV20-1 combines with J gene TRBJ2-5; 12 positions agree with TRBD2. The CDR3 is 16 residues long. Trimming at V came to 6 bases and at J to 4 bases, leaving 12 bases not matched to a gene. From germline, CDR1 is DFQATT and CDR2 SNEGSKA (reference sequence). The CDR3 DNA is TGCAGTGCCCCGACTTCGACTAGCGGGAGTTCAGAGACCCAGTACTTC. It encodes CSAPTSTSGSSETQYF.

The V gene is TRBV28, the J gene TRBJ2-3, with TRBD2 matching 13 bases. The CDR3 runs to 15 residues. Looked up from germline, CDR1 is MDHEN and CDR2 is SYDVKM. V gave up 5 bases and J gave up 6 bases; unmatched junction bases: 5. CDR3 residues: CASSRTSGGRDTQYF. CDR3 bases: TGTGCCAGCAGTCGGACTAGCGGGGGCAGGGATACGCAGTATTTT.

This clonotype has a single count. The chain uses TRBV20-1 and TRBJ2-5, with D possibly being TRBD1 or TRBD2 (5 bases each). The germline gives CDR1 DFQATT, CDR2 SNEGSKA (reference sequence). The CDR3 loop spans 14 amino acids. V was trimmed by 6 bases and J by 7 bases, leaving 21 bases between them. The CDR3 DNA follows: TGCAGTGCAAGTCCAATAGCCAGGGAGTGGACCCAGTACTTC. Its translation is CSASPIAREWTQYF.

The chain links TRBV20-1 to TRBJ2-1, with a possible D match to TRBD1 (6 bases). V lost 2 bases and J lost 0, with 11 bases in between. This CDR3 has 15 amino acids. Germline assignment: CDR1 DFQATT and CDR2 SNEGSKA (reference sequence). CDR3 amino acids: CSARFRGTSYNEQFF. The DNA for the CDR3 is TGCAGTGCTAGATTCAGGGGAACCTCCTACAATGAGCAGTTCTTC.

This clonotype was observed a few times. The chain has TRBV4-1 and TRBJ2-7; maybe TRBD1 (6 bases). Trimming removed 5 bases from V and 3 bases from J, with 11 bases in between. This CDR3 is 13 amino acids long. The germline gives CDR1 MGHRA, CDR2 YSYEKL. The CDR3 bases are TGCGCCAGCAGCGGTACAGGGATCTACGAGCAGTACTTC. This gives the protein CASSGTGIYEQYF.

This clonotype was found many times. This chain links TRBV3-1 with TRBJ2-3, with D hard to call. Trimming stripped 5 bases from V and 6 bases from J, with 12 bases between. This CDR3 is built from 13 residues. Germline lookup yields CDR1 LGHDT and CDR2 YNNKEL (reference sequence). CDR3 DNA: TGTGCCAGCAGCTTTCGCCAGGACGATACGCAGTATTTT. As protein: CASSFRQDDTQYF.

This clonotype has more than one count but fewer than ten. The V gene is TRBV28, the J gene TRBJ2-7; 8 bases are shared with TRBD1. The CDR3 is 14 residues long. CDR1 and CDR2 (germline): MDHEN, SYDVKM. Germline trimming cut 6 bases from V and 4 bases from J; bases unmatched to any gene: 8. CDR3 nucleotide sequence: TGTGCCAGCAGCGCCGTAGGGACAGGATACGAGCAGTACTTC. Amino acid sequence: CASSAVGTGYEQYF.

The V and J genes are TRBV20-1 and TRBJ2-7; TRBD1 aligns across 7 bases. Germline V CDR1 and CDR2: DFQATT, SNEGSKA (reference sequence). The CDR3 consists of 11 residues. The CDR3 reads CRGTDSYEQYF. The DNA for the CDR3 is TGCAGGGGGACAGACTCCTACGAGCAGTACTTC.

This clonotype was recorded many times. V and J are TRBV12-3 or TRBV12-4 and TRBJ2-1; 10 nucleotides align to TRBD2. Trimming removed 4 bases from V and 0 bases from J; junction bases left unmatched: 9. This CDR3 is built from 18 residues. CDR3 amino acids: CASSSRRLAGASYNEQFF. CDR3 in DNA: TGTGCCAGCAGTTCCCGTAGACTAGCGGGCGCCTCCTACAATGAGCAGTTCTTC.

There are a few counts of this clonotype. This sequence joins TRBV12-3 or TRBV12-4 and TRBJ2-7; 7 bases agree with TRBD1. The CDR3 has 17 amino acids. Trimming took 2 bases from V and 2 from J; bases not matched to a gene: 12. CDR3 residues: CASSLKGQGVLTYEQYF. CDR3 DNA: TGTGCCAGCAGTTTAAAGGGGCAGGGGGTACTTACCTACGAGCAGTACTTC.

This clonotype has just a few counts. The V gene is TRBV7-8, the J gene TRBJ2-2, with D possibly being TRBD1 (6 bases). The CDR3 loop spans 14 amino acids. Germline loops: CDR1 SGHVS, CDR2 FQNEAQ. The V and J ends lost 5 bases and 4 bases respectively, with 11 bases between them. The CDR3 spells CASSNREGTGELFF. The CDR3 DNA reads as TGTGCCAGCAGCAACAGGGAAGGCACCGGGGAGCTGTTTTTT.

The DNA of the CDR3 is TGCGCCAGCAGCCATGGGACTTACACAGATACGCAGTATTTT. Amino acids: CASSHGTYTDTQYF. The J gene is TRBJ2-3, the V gene TRBV4-1, with D perhaps matching TRBD2 (6 bases). Trimming took off 3 bases at V and 2 bases at J, with 9 bases between the two ends. This CDR3 spans 14 amino acids. CDR1 MGHRA and CDR2 YSYEKL come from the germline V gene.

Ten or more counts support this clonotype. V is TRBV27 and J is TRBJ2-3; 7 bases match TRBD1. Germline assignment: CDR1 MNHEY and CDR2 SMNVEV (reference sequence). The CDR3 is 16 amino acids. Unmatched junction bases numbered 11, after V lost 7 bases and J lost 1 base. This CDR3 reads CASNTADRLRTDTQYF. Written as DNA, the CDR3 is TGTGCCAGCAATACGGCGGACAGGCTACGCACAGATACGCAGTATTTT.

This clonotype came up a few times. The chain links TRBV6-1 to TRBJ2-5, with D unclear. Per the germline V gene, CDR1 is MNHNS and CDR2 is SASEGT. This CDR3 is 13 amino acids long. V was cut by 3 bases and J by 5 bases, with 10 bases left in between. The CDR3 sequence is CASSEDWQETQYF. CDR3 coding DNA: TGTGCCAGCAGTGAGGATTGGCAGGAGACCCAGTACTTC.